This entry lists 29 T cell receptor beta chains sequenced from one sample in a study of T cell repertoires in ileal Crohn's disease. Repertoires were generated with immunoSEQ multiplex PCR, while TCRdb's copy carries only in-frame clones and drops some. Of 55,000 to 65,000 clones in the sample, about 89% were seen once. The sample's time point: neoterminal ileum biopsy at postoperative endoscopy, about 6 months after surgery. The material sequenced was ileal tissue. These receptors all stem from an adult with Crohn's disease.

Turning to this clone: A read error may produce the germline difference seen at one junction end. J is TRBJ1-2 and V is TRBV30; D may be TRBD1 (6 bases). Germline assignment: CDR1 GTSNPN and CDR2 SVGIG (reference sequence). This CDR3 is built from 11 residues. CDR3 sequence: CAWSVSRDKFF. The CDR3 DNA reads TGTGCCTGGAGTGTAAGTCGGGACAAGTTCTTC.

The chain couples TRBV7-6 to TRBJ1-4, with a tentative D call TRBD1 (5 bases). The CDR3 covers 15 residues. Per the germline V gene, CDR1 is SGHVS and CDR2 is FNYEAQ. Trimming took off 0 bases at V and 8 bases at J, with 13 bases between the two ends. CDR3 region: CASSLALQGGEKLFF. The CDR3 region has the DNA TGTGCCAGCAGCTTAGCGCTCCAGGGCGGAGAAAAACTGTTTTTT. Using reference TRBV7-6 and TRBJ1-4 for the parts outside the CDR3, the full variable domain is GAGVSQSPRYKVTKRGQDVALRCDPISGHVSLYWYRQALGQGPEFLTYFNYEAQQDKSGLPNDRFSAERPEGSISTLTIQRTEQRDSAMYRCASSLALQGGEKLFFGSGTQLSVL.

The genes are TRBV9 and TRBJ1-1; D is uncertain. The CDR3 is 14 residues long. Germline V gene sequence: CDR1 SGDLS, CDR2 YYNGEE. The V end lost 3 bases, the J end lost 1 base, and 10 bases lay between the germline ends. The CDR3 coding sequence is TGTGCCAGCAGCGCGTTGAGCCCGAACACTGAAGCTTTCTTT. This translates into CASSALSPNTEAFF.

The chain links TRBV19 to TRBJ1-4; the D is unclear. The germline gives CDR1 LNHDA, CDR2 SQIVND (reference sequence). The V gene lost 8 bases and the J gene lost 0 bases, with 7 bases spanning the gap. This CDR3 has 13 amino acids. The chain's CDR3 is CASRGATNEKLFF. CDR3 DNA sequence: TGTGCCAGTCGGGGTGCAACTAATGAAAAACTGTTTTTT.

This sequence joins TRBV11-3 and TRBJ2-1, with TRBD2 matching 11 bases. The CDR3 length is 16 residues. Per germline, CDR1 SGHNT and CDR2 YENEEA. V was pared by 4 bases and J by 9 bases, with 11 bases of the junction left unmatched. CDR3 region: CASSSQSSGRTAEQFF. Written as DNA, the CDR3 is TGTGCCAGCAGCTCCCAATCTAGCGGGAGGACGGCTGAGCAGTTCTTC.

This chain joins TRBV28 and TRBJ1-1; D not resolved. This CDR3 is built from 12 residues. CDR1 and CDR2 from the germline V gene are MDHEN and SYDVKM. V shed 6 bases and J shed 3 bases, with 8 bases lying between them. The DNA of the CDR3 is TGTGCCAGCAGCCCACAGTACACTGAAGCTTTCTTT. It encodes CASSPQYTEAFF.

The chain combines TRBV7-2 with TRBJ2-7; 7 bases match TRBD1. The CDR3 length is 15 residues. CDR1 and CDR2 (germline): SGHTA, FQGNSA. Losses at the gene ends were 5 bases for V and 0 bases for J; bases not matched to a gene: 7. The CDR3 region is CASSPSGGSSYEQYF. The CDR3 DNA follows: TGTGCCAGCAGCCCATCAGGGGGAAGCTCCTACGAGCAGTACTTC.

CDR3 amino acids: CASSPDLSGPSYEQYF. The CDR3 region has the DNA TGTGCCAGCTCACCTGACTTAAGCGGGCCGTCCTACGAGCAGTACTTC. The chain combines TRBV18 with TRBJ2-7; a possible D gene is TRBD2 (6 bases). Trimming removed 3 bases from V and 1 base from J, with 16 bases in between. The CDR3 is 16 amino acids. Looked up from germline, CDR1 is KGHSH and CDR2 is LQKENI.

The CDR3, as DNA: TGCGCCAGCAGCCATGACAGGGTAGATGGCTACACCTTC. Translated: CASSHDRVDGYTF. The V gene is TRBV5-1, the J gene TRBJ1-2; 7 positions match TRBD1. Germline CDR1 reads SGHRS; CDR2 reads YFSETQ. There are 13 residues in the CDR3. Trimming at V came to 4 bases and at J to 6 bases, leaving 6 bases not matched to a gene. The full variable domain, its missing parts supplied by reference TRBV5-1 and TRBJ1-2, is KAGVTQTPRYLIKTRGQQVTLSCSPISGHRSVSWYQQTPGQGLQFLFEYFSETQRNKGNFPGRFSGRQFSNSRSEMNVSTLELGDSALYLCASSHDRVDGYTFGSGTRLTVV.

The V call is TRBV5-1, the J call TRBJ2-1; 7 positions agree with TRBD2. Germline values: CDR1 SGHRS, CDR2 YFSETQ. Trimming at V came to 4 bases and at J to 5 bases, leaving 6 bases not matched to a gene. This CDR3 region has 14 residues. The CDR3 region is CASSPGLIDNEQFF. The CDR3 nucleotides are TGCGCCAGCAGCCCGGGACTAATCGACAATGAGCAGTTCTTC.

The chain recombines TRBV7-2 with TRBJ2-7; D is ambiguous. V was shortened by 5 bases and J by 6 bases, with 17 bases between the two germline ends. This CDR3 is 14 amino acids long. Germline lookup yields CDR1 SGHTA and CDR2 FQGNSA. The CDR3 here is CASSPGGKVGEQYV. CDR3 bases: TGTGCCAGCAGCCCCGGCGGTAAAGTAGGCGAGCAGTACGTC.

J is TRBJ2-3 and V is TRBV30; D is perhaps TRBD2 (5 bases). The V end lost 0 bases, the J end lost 5 bases, and 9 bases lay between the germline ends. The CDR3 runs to 13 residues. Germline V gives CDR1 GTSNPN, CDR2 SVGIG (reference sequence). CDR3 sequence: CAWSVFGIDTQYF. CDR3 coding DNA: TGTGCCTGGAGTGTATTCGGGATAGATACGCAGTATTTT.

This clone occurred once. The rearrangement links TRBV5-4 to TRBJ1-2, with TRBD1 matching 7 bases. In germline, CDR1 is SGHNT, CDR2 YYREEE (reference sequence). CDR3 size: 15 residues. With V trimmed by 3 bases and J by 4 bases, 9 bases remained unmatched. This CDR3 reads CASSWIEGQVYGYTF. The CDR3 DNA reads as TGTGCCAGCAGCTGGATCGAAGGACAGGTCTATGGCTACACCTTC.

This chain connects TRBV29-1 to TRBJ2-6; D unclear. The CDR3 loop spans 13 amino acids. Trimming took 6 bases from V and 0 from J, leaving 6 bases between them. CDR1 and CDR2 (germline): SQVTM, ANQGSEA. The CDR3 region has the DNA TGCAGCGTCGTGAGCTCTGGGGCCAACGTCCTGACTTTC. This encodes CSVVSSGANVLTF.

The chain recombines TRBV5-1 with TRBJ1-3; D remains ambiguous. The CDR3 sequence is 14 residues long. Per the germline V gene, CDR1 is SGHRS and CDR2 is YFSETQ. The V end lost 2 bases, the J end lost 2 bases, and 8 bases lay between the germline ends. The CDR3 loop reads CASSFSRPGNTIYF. CDR3 coding DNA: TGCGCCAGCAGCTTTTCCAGGCCTGGAAACACCATATATTTT.

With respect to this clone: An end of the junction differs from the germline gene, which may be a read error. The rearrangement joins TRBV9 to TRBJ2-1, with 9 bases lining up with TRBD1. CDR1 is SGDLS and CDR2 is YYNGEE in the germline V gene. The CDR3 runs 12 residues. CDR3 in amino acids: CASSVRSTGGVF. The CDR3 DNA is TGTGCCAGCAGCGTAAGGTCGACAGGGGGGGTCTTC.

In DNA form, the CDR3 reads TGTGCCAGCAGCTTAGAACCGACAGGGAATCAGCCCCAGCATTTT. This encodes CASSLEPTGNQPQHF. This chain connects TRBV11-2 to TRBJ1-5, with TRBD1 matching over 7 bases. The length of the CDR3 is 15 residues. Trimming at V came to 0 bases and at J to 4 bases, leaving 3 bases not matched to a gene. Germline-derived CDR1 and CDR2 are SGHAT and FQNNGV.

The chain couples TRBV6-5 to TRBJ1-3; D gene unclear. CDR1 and CDR2 (germline): MNHEY, SVGAGI. The V end lost 10 bases, the J end lost 2 bases, and 18 bases lay between the germline ends. This CDR3 contains 15 residues. CDR3 in amino acids: CATSVTRLTGNTIYF. CDR3 coding DNA: TGTGCCACCTCCGTGACAAGGCTTACTGGAAACACCATATATTTT.

The CDR3 DNA is TGTGCCAGCAGCCGTGGGATCAGGGATCATAATGAAAAACTGTTTTTT. The encoded protein is CASSRGIRDHNEKLFF. This sequence joins TRBV5-4 and TRBJ1-4; D is perhaps TRBD1 (5 bases). Germline V gene sequence: CDR1 SGHNT, CDR2 YYREEE (reference sequence). The V end lost 4 bases, the J end lost 4 bases, and 17 bases lay between the germline ends. CDR3 length: 16 amino acids.

This clone was detected once. The chain links TRBV11-2 to TRBJ2-1; a weak D match, TRBD2 (5 bases). Trimming removed 5 bases from V and 0 bases from J, with 17 bases in between. This CDR3 has 17 amino acids. The V gene's germline CDR1 is SGHAT and CDR2 FQNNGV. The CDR3: CASSRGKSPSSYNEQFF. CDR3 DNA: TGTGCCAGCAGCAGAGGGAAGAGTCCCAGCTCCTACAATGAGCAGTTCTTC.

Written as DNA, the CDR3 is TGCGCCAGCAGCTTGAGACAGGGGTACGAGCAGTACGTC. Translating it yields CASSLRQGYEQYV. This chain joins TRBV5-1 and TRBJ2-7, with 8 bases aligning to TRBD1. Per the germline V gene, CDR1 is SGHRS and CDR2 is YFSETQ. V shed 1 base, J shed 4 bases, and the junction held 1 base outside the gene matches. The CDR3 has 13 residues.

A single count supports this clone. The chain has TRBV5-4 and TRBJ2-7, with D possibly being TRBD2 (6 bases). This CDR3 region has 16 residues. Germline-derived CDR1 and CDR2 are SGHNT and YYREEE (reference sequence). Trimming took off 0 bases at V and 5 bases at J, with 18 bases between the two ends. CDR3 loop: CASSLAGGGFYHEQYF. The CDR3 DNA is TGTGCCAGCAGCTTGGCCGGTGGGGGGTTTTACCACGAGCAGTACTTC.

The rearrangement joins TRBV29-1 to TRBJ2-2; tentatively, D is TRBD1 (6 bases). This CDR3 contains 15 residues. Germline assignment: CDR1 SQVTM and CDR2 ANQGSEA. V shed 7 bases and J shed 0 bases, with 15 bases lying between them. CDR3 coding DNA: TGCAGCGCCCGGACAGCTTTTGCGAACACCGGGGAGCTGTTTTTT. Amino acid sequence: CSARTAFANTGELFF.

The chain joins TRBV7-8 to TRBJ2-1; 9 bases map to TRBD2. The germline V gene has CDR1 SGHVS and CDR2 FQNEAQ. The CDR3 is made up of 15 amino acids. J was trimmed by 10 bases and V by 3 bases; bases with no gene match: 10. The CDR3 region is CASSFLVAGVREQFF. Written as DNA, the CDR3 is TGTGCCAGCAGCTTTTTGGTAGCGGGAGTGCGGGAGCAGTTCTTC.

This clone was recorded once. This chain links TRBV5-4 with TRBJ2-1; D is uncertain. The V end lost 0 bases, the J end lost 9 bases, and 10 bases lay between the germline ends. The length of the CDR3 is 13 residues. Germline V gene lookup returns CDR1 SGHNT and CDR2 YYREEE (reference sequence). In nucleotides, the CDR3 is TGTGCCAGCAGCTTGGACGCAGTGGCTGAGCAGTTCTTC. Translation gives CASSLDAVAEQFF.

This rearrangement joins TRBV5-1 to TRBJ2-2, with 13 bases that match TRBD2. V dropped 2 bases and J dropped 5; count of bases not matched to a gene: 6. Germline V gene lookup returns CDR1 SGHRS and CDR2 YFSETQ. The CDR3 covers 17 residues. CDR3 sequence (DNA): TGCGCCAGCAGCTTTGGACTAGCGGGGGACTCAACCGGGGAGCTGTTTTTT. This codes for CASSFGLAGDSTGELFF. The variable domain in full, with the rest retrieved from reference TRBV5-1 and TRBJ2-2, is KAGVTQTPRYLIKTRGQQVTLSCSPISGHRSVSWYQQTPGQGLQFLFEYFSETQRNKGNFPGRFSGRQFSNSRSEMNVSTLELGDSALYLCASSFGLAGDSTGELFFGEGSRLTVL.

This sequence joins TRBV6-1 and TRBJ1-6; the D gene is possibly TRBD1 (5 bases). V lost 6 bases to trimming and J lost 10 bases, with 13 bases between them. This CDR3 region has 13 residues. The germline gives CDR1 MNHNS, CDR2 SASEGT. The CDR3 coding sequence is TGTGCCAGCAGGGAGCAGGGTGTCTCACCCCTCCACTTT. Amino acids: CASREQGVSPLHF.

V and J are TRBV11-3 and TRBJ1-1, with 11 bases fitting TRBD1. V shed 4 bases and J 5 bases; nucleotides not matched to a gene: 9. The CDR3 runs to 16 residues. Germline lookup yields CDR1 SGHNT and CDR2 YENEEA. CDR3 sequence reads: CASSSGTGGRGTEAFF. CDR3 bases: TGTGCCAGCAGCTCTGGGACAGGGGGAAGGGGAACTGAAGCTTTCTTT. Looking up the rest from reference TRBV11-3 and TRBJ1-1 gives the full variable domain: EAGVVQSPRYKIIEKKQPVAFWCNPISGHNTLYWYLQNLGQGPELLIRYENEEAVDDSQLPKDRFSAERLKGVDSTLKIQPAELGDSAVYLCASSSGTGGRGTEAFFGQGTRLTVV.

The rearrangement uses TRBV9 and TRBJ1-3; D not resolved. The CDR3 extends over 14 amino acids. The germline V gene has CDR1 SGDLS and CDR2 YYNGEE. V lost 0 bases, J lost 0 bases, and 4 bases lay in between. The CDR3: CASSVDSSGNTIYF. CDR3 nucleotide sequence: TGTGCCAGCAGCGTAGACAGCTCTGGAAACACCATATATTTT.